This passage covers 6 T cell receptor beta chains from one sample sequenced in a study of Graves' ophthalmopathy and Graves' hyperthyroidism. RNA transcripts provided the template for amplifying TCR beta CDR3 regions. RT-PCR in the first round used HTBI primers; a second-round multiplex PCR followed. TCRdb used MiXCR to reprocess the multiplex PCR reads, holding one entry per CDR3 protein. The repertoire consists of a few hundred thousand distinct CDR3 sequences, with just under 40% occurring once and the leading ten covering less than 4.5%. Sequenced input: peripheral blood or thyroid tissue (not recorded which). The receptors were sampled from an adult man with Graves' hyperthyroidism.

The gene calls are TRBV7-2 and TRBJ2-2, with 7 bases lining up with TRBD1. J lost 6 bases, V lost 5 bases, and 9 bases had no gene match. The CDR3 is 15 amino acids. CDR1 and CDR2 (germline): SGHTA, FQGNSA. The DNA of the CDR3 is TGTGCCAGCAGCCTAGGACGCCAGGGGGCCGGGGAGCTGTTTTTT. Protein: CASSLGRQGAGELFF.

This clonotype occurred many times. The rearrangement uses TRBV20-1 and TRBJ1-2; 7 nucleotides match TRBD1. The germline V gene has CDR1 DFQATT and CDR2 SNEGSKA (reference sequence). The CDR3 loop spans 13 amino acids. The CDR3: CRAGQADNYGYTF. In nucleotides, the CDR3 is TGCAGGGCCGGACAGGCCGATAACTATGGCTACACCTTC.

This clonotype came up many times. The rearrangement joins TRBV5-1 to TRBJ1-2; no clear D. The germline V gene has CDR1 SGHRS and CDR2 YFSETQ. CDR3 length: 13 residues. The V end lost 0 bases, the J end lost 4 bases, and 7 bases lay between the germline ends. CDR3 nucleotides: TGCGCCAGCAGCTTGGGGAGTTCCTATGGCTACACCTTC. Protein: CASSLGSSYGYTF.

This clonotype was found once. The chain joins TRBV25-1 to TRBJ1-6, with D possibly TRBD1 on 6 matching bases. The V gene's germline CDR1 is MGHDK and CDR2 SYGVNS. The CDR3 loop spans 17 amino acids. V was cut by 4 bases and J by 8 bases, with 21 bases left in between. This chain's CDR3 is CASSASRGGTRDSPLHF. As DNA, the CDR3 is TGTGCCAGCAGTGCTAGCCGAGGGGGGACTCGTGATTCACCCCTCCACTTT.

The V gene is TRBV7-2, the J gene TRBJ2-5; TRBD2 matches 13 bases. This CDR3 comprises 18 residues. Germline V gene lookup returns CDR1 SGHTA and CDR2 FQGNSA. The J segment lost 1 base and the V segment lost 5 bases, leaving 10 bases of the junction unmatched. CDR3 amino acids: CASSAMTSGGYFQETQYF. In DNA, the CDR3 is TGTGCCAGCAGCGCAATGACTAGCGGGGGGTATTTCCAAGAGACCCAGTACTTC.

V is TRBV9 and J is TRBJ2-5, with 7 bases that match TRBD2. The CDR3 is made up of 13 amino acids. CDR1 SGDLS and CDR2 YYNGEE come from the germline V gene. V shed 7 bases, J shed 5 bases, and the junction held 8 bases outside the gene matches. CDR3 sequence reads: CASLREGWETQYF. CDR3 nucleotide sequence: TGTGCCAGCCTGAGGGAGGGCTGGGAGACCCAGTACTTC.